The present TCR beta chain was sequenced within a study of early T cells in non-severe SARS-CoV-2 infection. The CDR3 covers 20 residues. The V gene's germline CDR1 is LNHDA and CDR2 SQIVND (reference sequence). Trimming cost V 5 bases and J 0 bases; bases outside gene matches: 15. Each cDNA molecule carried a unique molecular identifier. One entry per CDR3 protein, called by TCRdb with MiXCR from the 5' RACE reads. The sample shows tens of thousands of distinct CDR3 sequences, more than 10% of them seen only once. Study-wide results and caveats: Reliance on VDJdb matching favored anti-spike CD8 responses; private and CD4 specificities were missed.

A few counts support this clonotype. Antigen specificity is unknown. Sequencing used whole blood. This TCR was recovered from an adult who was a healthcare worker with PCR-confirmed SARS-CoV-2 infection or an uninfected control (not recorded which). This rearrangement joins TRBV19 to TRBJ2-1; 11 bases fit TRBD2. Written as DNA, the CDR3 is TGTGCCAGTAGTCGTCAGGGCAATAGCGGGAGGGGGAGCTCCTACAATGAGCAGTTCTTC. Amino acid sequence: CASSRQGNSGRGSSYNEQFF.